This TCR beta chain was obtained from a study of cytomegalovirus exposure and HLA in healthy donors. Study-wide results and limits: Later analysis associated a missense DCLRE1C variant with TCR beta V- and J-gene trimming. Cytomegalovirus-associated TCR beta chains were listed, numbering 164.

CDR1 is MGHRA and CDR2 is YSYEKL in the germline V gene. CDR3 length: 17 residues. J gave up 4 bases and V 2 bases, and 5 bases lay outside the gene matches. PCR involved 60 Vbeta and 13 Jbeta primers. Only in-frame clones appear in the TCRdb table, and some are missing; sequencing was by immunoSEQ multiplex PCR. The sample includes some 180,000 clones, about 12% of them seen just once. This clone was counted a few times. Its matching antigen is unknown. This TCR derives from a man aged 50-59 years in good health and CMV-seropositive. The chain carries TRBV4-1 and TRBJ2-2; TRBD2 aligns across 12 bases. Material: PBMCs. DNA of the CDR3: TGCGCCAGCAGCCAACTCCCGGGACTAGCGGGCACCGGGGAGCTGTTTTTT. Amino acids: CASSQLPGLAGTGELFF.